Following are 6 T cell receptor beta chains from one sample sequenced in a study of spatial heterogeneity in lung cancer. Stated time point: sample taken at primary tumor resection. Study-wide results and caveats: Within tumors, counts of expanded alpha and beta TCRs tracked tumor mutation counts.

TCRdb ran MiXCR on the 5' RACE reads and lists one entry per CDR3 protein. The sample shows about 14,000 distinct CDR3 sequences, 4% to 5% of them seen only once. Antigen specificity for these receptors is unknown. The source was lung tumor tissue, collected at surgery. The receptors stem from a female donor with early-stage non-small cell lung cancer.

The sample holds many counts of this clonotype. This beta chain is an off-target read within a library intended for alpha chains, so its frequency means little. This sequence joins TRBV19 and TRBJ2-6, with TRBD2 as a possible D gene (5 bases). The CDR3 extends over 17 amino acids. Deletions cut 3 bases from V and 0 bases from J, with 12 bases between. CDR1 is LNHDA, CDR2 SQIVND, per germline (reference sequence). CDR3 sequence (DNA): TGTGCCAGTAGTATTGGAGGAGCGTTCTCTGGGGCCAACGTCCTGACTTTC. This gives the protein CASSIGGAFSGANVLTF.

This clonotype was seen many times. The size of this beta chain means little, since it is a stray read in a library made for alpha chains. The J gene is TRBJ2-1, the V gene TRBV7-2; TRBD1 aligns across 9 bases. The length of the CDR3 is 15 residues. V trimming: 4 bases; J trimming: 7 bases; junction bases outside the gene matches: 8. Germline lookup yields CDR1 SGHTA and CDR2 FQGNSA. CDR3 DNA: TGTGCCAGCAGCTACGGGACAGGGTCAGGAAATGAGCAGTTCTTC. Residues: CASSYGTGSGNEQFF.

Ten or more counts support this clonotype. A library prepared for alpha chains yielded this beta chain as an off-target read; its size is of little meaning. This chain joins TRBV11-2 and TRBJ1-4; 9 positions agree with TRBD1. There are 15 residues in the CDR3. Germline V gene sequence: CDR1 SGHAT, CDR2 FQNNGV. V gave up 3 bases and J gave up 4 bases; unmatched junction bases: 3. CDR3 residues: CASSLGDRDNEKLFF. CDR3 DNA: TGTGCCAGCAGCTTGGGGGACAGGGATAATGAAAAACTGTTTTTT.

This clonotype was seen many times. This beta chain appears as a stray read in a library generated for alpha chains; its size is not informative. The V gene is TRBV6-6, the J gene TRBJ1-2; the D gene is possibly TRBD1 (6 bases). V dropped 4 bases and J dropped 5 bases, with 20 bases sitting between them. The CDR3 spans 16 residues. Germline V lookup: CDR1 MNHNY, CDR2 SVGAGI (reference sequence). DNA for the CDR3: TGTGCCAGCAGTTCTTGGGAGGGGGGCGCAGGGTATGGCTACACCTTC. Translated, it gives CASSSWEGGAGYGYTF.

This clonotype is labeled medium-sized. This beta chain came through as a stray read in a library set up for alpha chains, and its size says little. V and J are TRBV20-1 and TRBJ2-4; 9 nucleotides align to TRBD1. The junction had 10 bases not matched to a gene; V was cut back by 5 bases and J by 8 bases. Germline V gene lookup returns CDR1 DFQATT and CDR2 SNEGSKA (reference sequence). The CDR3 contains 14 residues. In DNA, the CDR3 is TGCAGTGCTCCGCAGCTGGGGGACAGGGACATTCAGTACTTC. This codes for CSAPQLGDRDIQYF.

This clonotype has just a few counts. This beta chain appears as a stray read in a library generated for alpha chains; its size is not informative. The chain employs TRBV2 and TRBJ2-7, with a possible D match to TRBD1 (6 bases). This CDR3 spans 16 amino acids. The V end was cut by 6 bases, the J end by 3 bases, with 21 bases between. Germline CDR1 and CDR2: SNHLY and FYNNEI. CDR3 coding DNA: TGTGCCAGCAGAGAGGGGGAAGGCAGGGGTAACTACGAGCAGTACTTC. Protein: CASREGEGRGNYEQYF.